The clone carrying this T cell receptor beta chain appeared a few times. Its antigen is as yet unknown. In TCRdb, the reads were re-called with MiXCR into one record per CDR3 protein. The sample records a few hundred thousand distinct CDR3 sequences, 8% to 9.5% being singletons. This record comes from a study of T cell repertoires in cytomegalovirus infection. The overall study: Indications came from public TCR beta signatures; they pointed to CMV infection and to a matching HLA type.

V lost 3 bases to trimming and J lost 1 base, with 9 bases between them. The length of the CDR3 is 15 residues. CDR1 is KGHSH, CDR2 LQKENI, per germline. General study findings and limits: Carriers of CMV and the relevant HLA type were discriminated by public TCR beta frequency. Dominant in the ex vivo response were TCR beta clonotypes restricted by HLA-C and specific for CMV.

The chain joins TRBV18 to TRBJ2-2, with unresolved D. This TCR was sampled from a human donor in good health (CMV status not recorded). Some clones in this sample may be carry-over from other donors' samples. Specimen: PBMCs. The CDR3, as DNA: TGTGCCAGCTCACCCCCCCAGAGGAACACCGGGGAGCTGTTTTTT. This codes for CASSPPQRNTGELFF.